The rows below give T cell receptor beta chains drawn from one sample of a study of blood T cell repertoires in COVID-19. Clones were sequenced by immunoSEQ multiplex PCR, and TCRdb holds only the in-frame ones, with some missing. The table has some 130,000 clones, about 89% seen once. The sequencing sample was made of peripheral blood. The receptors were gathered from a man aged 50 or older with active or convalescent COVID-19. CDR3s include the opening cysteine and the closing phenylalanine or tryptophan. Each record gives: clone size, J gene, CDR3 length, D gene, V gene, CDR3 protein, CDR3 DNA. The D gene is left open where the match is weak. Size values are once, few and many counts, or a class for expanded clones, and some rows have none.

size: .; J: TRBJ2-7; length: 13; D: .; V: TRBV18; CDR3: CASSPDTSYEQYF; DNA: TGTGCCAGCTCACCAGACACCTCCTACGAGCAGTACTTC
size: .; J: TRBJ2-3; length: 14; D: .; V: TRBV9; CDR3: CASSVATTGDTQYF; DNA: TGTGCCAGCAGCGTAGCCACAACAGGGGATACGCAGTATTTT
size: once; J: TRBJ1-1; length: 15; D: TRBD1; V: TRBV27; CDR3: CASSSTGQDNTEAFF; DNA: TGTGCCAGCAGTTCAACGGGACAGGATAACACTGAAGCTTTCTTT
size: .; J: TRBJ2-1; length: 11; D: .; V: TRBV6-1; CDR3: CASSEYYKQFF; DNA: TGTGCCAGCAGTGAGTACTATAAGCAGTTCTTC
size: once; J: TRBJ2-2; length: 14; D: .; V: TRBV27; CDR3: CASRNARVTGELFF; DNA: TGTGCCAGCAGAAACGCACGGGTCACCGGGGAGCTGTTTTTT
size: .; J: TRBJ1-1; length: 15; D: .; V: TRBV30; CDR3: CAWSVLTGRNTEAFF; DNA: TGTGCCTGGAGTGTACTCACAGGGAGGAACACTGAAGCTTTCTTT
size: .; J: TRBJ2-4; length: 15; D: .; V: TRBV18; CDR3: CASSPPGVAKNIQYF; DNA: TGTGCCAGCTCACCACCGGGAGTAGCCAAAAACATTCAGTACTTC
size: .; J: TRBJ2-7; length: 12; D: TRBD1; V: TRBV29-1; CDR3: CSVGTGVYEQYF; DNA: TGCAGCGTTGGGACAGGGGTTTACGAGCAGTACTTC
size: .; J: TRBJ2-3; length: 15; D: TRBD2; V: TRBV24-1; CDR3: CAIMNAGGQADTQYF; DNA: TGTGCCATTATGAACGCGGGAGGGCAAGCAGATACGCAGTATTTT
size: .; J: TRBJ2-7; length: 18; D: TRBD1; V: TRBV9; CDR3: CASSAQEGTGRPPYEQYF; DNA: TGTGCCAGCAGCGCACAAGAGGGGACAGGCCGCCCGCCCTACGAGCAGTACTTC
size: few; J: TRBJ1-1; length: 13; D: .; V: TRBV19; CDR3: CASSTGQNTEAFF; DNA: TGTGCCAGTAGTACAGGACAGAACACTGAAGCTTTCTTT
size: .; J: TRBJ2-7; length: 14; D: TRBD2; V: TRBV7-9; CDR3: CASSLLSGISEQYF; DNA: TGTGCCAGCAGCCTCCTTAGCGGGATAAGTGAGCAGTACTTC
size: .; J: TRBJ2-7; length: 17; D: TRBD1; V: TRBV7-8; CDR3: CASSSLGQGRPHYEQYF; DNA: TGTGCCAGCAGCTCCCTGGGACAGGGGAGGCCCCACTACGAGCAGTACTTC
size: .; J: TRBJ1-5; length: 15; D: TRBD1; V: TRBV7-8; CDR3: CASSHRGEGNQPQHF; DNA: TGTGCCAGCAGCCACAGGGGGGAGGGCAATCAGCCCCAGCATTTT
size: .; J: TRBJ2-7; length: 13; D: .; V: TRBV19; CDR3: CASSIEITREQYF; DNA: TGTGCCAGTAGTATAGAGATAACTCGGGAGCAGTACTTC
size: .; J: TRBJ1-5; length: 15; D: TRBD1; V: TRBV6-5; CDR3: CASNRDRGRDQPQHF; DNA: TGTGCCAGCAACCGGGACAGGGGGCGGGATCAGCCCCAGCATTTT
size: .; J: TRBJ2-7; length: 17; D: TRBD2; V: TRBV9; CDR3: CASSSQGRLAGYYEQYF; DNA: TGTGCCAGCAGCTCCCAGGGGCGGCTAGCGGGGTACTACGAGCAGTACTTC
size: few; J: TRBJ1-2; length: 16; D: TRBD1; V: TRBV4-1; CDR3: CASSQTRDRQRYGYTF; DNA: TGCGCCAGCAGCCAAACCCGGGACAGGCAACGCTATGGCTACACCTTC
size: .; J: TRBJ1-3; length: 21; D: TRBD1; V: TRBV3-1/TRBV3-2; CDR3: CASSQVLTFGPGTGREDTIYF; DNA: TGTGCCAGCAGCCAAGTATTAACGTTTGGTCCCGGGACAGGGAGAGAGGACACCATATATTTT
size: .; J: TRBJ2-7; length: 15; D: TRBD2; V: TRBV5-1; CDR3: CASSLRSGREYEQYF; DNA: TGCGCCAGCAGCTTAAGGAGCGGGAGGGAATACGAGCAGTACTTC
size: .; J: TRBJ2-1; length: 16; D: TRBD1; V: TRBV27; CDR3: CASSSATGVTYNEQFF; DNA: TGTGCCAGCAGTTCCGCGACAGGGGTCACCTACAATGAGCAGTTCTTC
size: once; J: TRBJ2-7; length: 15; D: .; V: TRBV2; CDR3: CASSEGREWSYEQYF; DNA: TGTGCCAGCAGTGAGGGTCGGGAGTGGTCCTACGAGCAGTACTTC
size: .; J: TRBJ1-5; length: 15; D: TRBD1; V: TRBV30; CDR3: CAWSRQGISNQPQHF; DNA: TGTGCCTGGAGTCGACAGGGAATAAGCAATCAGCCCCAGCATTTT
size: .; J: TRBJ2-5; length: 16; D: TRBD2; V: TRBV7-2; CDR3: CASSDGLAGGQETQYF; DNA: TGTGCCAGCAGCGACGGACTAGCGGGGGGACAAGAGACCCAGTACTTC
size: .; J: TRBJ2-7; length: 15; D: TRBD2; V: TRBV18; CDR3: CASSPTGTSAYEQYF; DNA: TGTGCCAGCTCACCGACCGGGACTAGCGCCTACGAGCAGTACTTC
size: .; J: TRBJ2-3; length: 17; D: TRBD2; V: TRBV4-3; CDR3: CASSQPGLAGGSDTQYF; DNA: TGCGCCAGCAGCCAACCGGGACTAGCGGGGGGGTCAGATACGCAGTATTTT
size: once; J: TRBJ2-1; length: 16; D: TRBD1; V: TRBV27; CDR3: CASSLSSGQGYNEQFF; DNA: TGTGCCAGCAGTTTATCGTCGGGACAGGGCTACAATGAGCAGTTCTTC
size: .; J: TRBJ2-1; length: 20; D: TRBD2; V: TRBV5-1; CDR3: CASSPNMGASGSIWFNEQFF; DNA: TGCGCCAGCAGCCCAAACATGGGGGCTAGCGGGAGTATCTGGTTCAATGAGCAGTTCTTC
size: .; J: TRBJ1-2; length: 12; D: .; V: TRBV12-3/TRBV12-4; CDR3: CASSSPNYGYTF; DNA: TGTGCCAGCAGTTCCCCGAACTATGGCTACACCTTC
size: .; J: TRBJ1-6; length: 15; D: .; V: TRBV12-5; CDR3: CASGLALAQVSPLHF; DNA: TGTGCTAGTGGTTTGGCGCTCGCCCAGGTTTCACCCCTCCACTTT
size: .; J: TRBJ1-6; length: 15; D: .; V: TRBV9; CDR3: CASSVEGVWDSPLHF; DNA: TGTGCCAGCAGCGTAGAGGGGGTTTGGGATTCACCCCTCCACTTT
size: .; J: TRBJ2-2; length: 14; D: .; V: TRBV4-3; CDR3: CASSQDGGLSELFF; DNA: TGCGCCAGCAGCCAAGATGGAGGGCTTTCCGAGCTGTTTTTT
size: .; J: TRBJ1-1; length: 14; D: TRBD1; V: TRBV28; CDR3: CASSQTGLDTEAFF; DNA: TGTGCCAGCAGTCAGACAGGGTTGGACACTGAAGCTTTCTTT
size: .; J: TRBJ2-3; length: 17; D: TRBD2; V: TRBV6-2/TRBV6-3; CDR3: CASSYSPQRGNTDTQYF; DNA: TGTGCCAGCAGTTACTCTCCTCAGCGGGGGAACACAGATACGCAGTATTTT
size: few; J: TRBJ2-1; length: 17; D: TRBD2; V: TRBV2; CDR3: CASSEETSGVGLNEQFF; DNA: TGTGCCAGCAGTGAGGAGACTAGCGGGGTTGGCCTCAATGAGCAGTTCTTC
size: .; J: TRBJ2-2; length: 20; D: TRBD1; V: TRBV12-5; CDR3: CASGFVYLGTGGTGTGELFF; DNA: TGTGCTAGTGGTTTCGTTTATTTAGGGACAGGGGGCACGGGCACCGGGGAGCTGTTTTTT
size: .; J: TRBJ2-5; length: 14; D: TRBD2; V: TRBV28; CDR3: CATRGAGGIETQYF; DNA: TGTGCCACCAGGGGAGCGGGAGGGATAGAGACCCAGTACTTC
size: .; J: TRBJ1-5; length: 16; D: .; V: TRBV7-2; CDR3: CASSDRGVGVNQPQHF; DNA: TGTGCCAGCAGCGATAGAGGTGTGGGAGTCAATCAGCCCCAGCATTTT
size: .; J: TRBJ2-5; length: 15; D: .; V: TRBV6-5; CDR3: CASSYSATSSGTQYF; DNA: TGTGCCAGCAGTTACTCGGCGACCTCCAGCGGGACCCAGTACTTC
size: once; J: TRBJ2-3; length: 15; D: TRBD2; V: TRBV6-4; CDR3: CASSDSTGGLNTQYF; DNA: TGTGCCAGCAGTGACTCGACGGGGGGGTTGAATACGCAGTATTTT
size: .; J: TRBJ1-1; length: 16; D: .; V: TRBV21-1; CDR3: CASNDSRAGVNTEAFF; DNA: TGTGCCAGCAACGACTCTCGGGCAGGGGTGAACACTGAAGCTTTCTTT
size: once; J: TRBJ2-2; length: 16; D: TRBD2; V: TRBV5-1; CDR3: CASSPASGSLAGELFF; DNA: TGCGCCAGCAGCCCGGCTAGCGGGAGCTTGGCCGGGGAGCTGTTTTTT
size: once; J: TRBJ1-1; length: 16; D: TRBD1; V: TRBV18; CDR3: CASSLQPGQKRTEAFF; DNA: TGTGCCAGCTCACTACAACCGGGACAGAAAAGGACTGAAGCTTTCTTT
size: .; J: TRBJ2-1; length: 16; D: TRBD2; V: TRBV5-1; CDR3: CASSLVLAGGYNEQFF; DNA: TGCGCCAGCAGCTTGGTTCTGGCGGGGGGATACAATGAGCAGTTCTTC
size: once; J: TRBJ2-3; length: 14; D: TRBD2; V: TRBV30; CDR3: CAWRPGLAGDTQYF; DNA: TGTGCCTGGCGCCCGGGGCTAGCGGGGGATACGCAGTATTTT
size: .; J: TRBJ2-7; length: 15; D: .; V: TRBV21-1; CDR3: CASSKRDRGSYEQYF; DNA: TGTGCCAGCAGCAAAAGGGACAGGGGATCCTACGAGCAGTACTTC
size: .; J: TRBJ2-1; length: 13; D: .; V: TRBV5-4; CDR3: CASSRRQYNEQFF; DNA: TGTGCCAGCAGCCGAAGACAGTACAATGAGCAGTTCTTC
size: .; J: TRBJ2-7; length: 11; D: .; V: TRBV12-3/TRBV12-4; CDR3: CASSLAREQYF; DNA: TGTGCCAGCAGTTTAGCGCGCGAGCAGTACTTC
size: .; J: TRBJ1-5; length: 15; D: TRBD1; V: TRBV5-8; CDR3: CASSLGQGSKEPQHF; DNA: TGTGCCAGCAGCTTAGGACAGGGCTCGAAGGAGCCCCAGCATTTT
size: .; J: TRBJ1-1; length: 13; D: TRBD1; V: TRBV24-1; CDR3: CATTGQGDTEAFF; DNA: TGTGCCACCACTGGACAGGGGGACACTGAAGCTTTCTTT
size: .; J: TRBJ2-1; length: 13; D: TRBD1; V: TRBV18; CDR3: CASSPDRDNEQFF; DNA: TGTGCCAGCTCACCAGACAGGGACAATGAGCAGTTCTTC
size: .; J: TRBJ2-7; length: 11; D: TRBD1; V: TRBV10-3; CDR3: CAIGTGYEQYF; DNA: TGTGCCATAGGGACAGGCTACGAGCAGTACTTC
size: .; J: TRBJ2-1; length: 15; D: TRBD2; V: TRBV6-5; CDR3: CASSIASGGAYEQFF; DNA: TGTGCCAGCAGTATCGCTAGCGGGGGGGCATATGAGCAGTTCTTC
size: .; J: TRBJ2-4; length: 15; D: .; V: TRBV5-1; CDR3: CASSLQGLAKNIQYF; DNA: TGCGCCAGCAGCTTGCAGGGGCTAGCCAAAAACATTCAGTACTTC
size: .; J: TRBJ2-2; length: 15; D: .; V: TRBV18; CDR3: CASSPTRPDTGELFF; DNA: TGTGCCAGCTCACCGACTAGGCCGGACACCGGGGAGCTGTTTTTT
size: .; J: TRBJ2-5; length: 14; D: TRBD2; V: TRBV10-1; CDR3: CASAFSGPQETQYF; DNA: TGCGCCAGCGCATTTAGCGGGCCGCAAGAGACCCAGTACTTC
size: .; J: TRBJ1-1; length: 15; D: .; V: TRBV15; CDR3: CATSGWGGRDTEAFF; DNA: TGTGCCACCAGCGGTTGGGGGGGGAGGGACACTGAAGCTTTCTTT
size: .; J: TRBJ2-1; length: 11; D: TRBD2; V: TRBV30; CDR3: CAWSLAGGFFF; DNA: TGTGCCTGGAGTTTGGCGGGAGGTTTTTTCTTC
size: .; J: TRBJ1-1; length: 13; D: .; V: TRBV29-1; CDR3: CSVEQRLNTEAFF; DNA: TGCAGCGTTGAACAGAGGCTGAACACTGAAGCTTTCTTT
size: .; J: TRBJ2-7; length: 13; D: .; V: TRBV9; CDR3: CASSVPGQSVQYF; DNA: TGTGCCAGCAGCGTACCCGGACAGTCGGTGCAGTACTTC